Below, one TCR beta chain is given with its context. The sample belongs to a study of cytomegalovirus exposure and HLA in healthy donors. The PCR ran on 60 Vbeta and 13 Jbeta primers. The table came from immunoSEQ multiplex PCR; TCRdb's copy has only in-frame clones and leaves some out. The sample table includes over 100,000 clones. This TCR was recovered from a young man in good health and CMV-seronegative. The sequenced material came from PBMCs.

For the CDR3, the DNA is TGCGCCAGCAGCCCTGGACTTTTCTCGGGATCCTACAATGAGCAGTTCTTC. This translates into CASSPGLFSGSYNEQFF. The rearrangement links TRBV5-1 to TRBJ2-1; D is possibly TRBD2 (5 bases). CDR1 and CDR2 (germline): SGHRS, YFSETQ. This CDR3 spans 17 amino acids. The V and J ends lost 4 bases and 1 base respectively, with 18 bases between them.